These 2 T cell receptor beta chains were all obtained from the same sample, sequenced in a study of T cells in Graves' hyperthyroidism and ophthalmopathy. RNA transcripts yielded amplified TCR beta CDR3 regions. First-round RT-PCR with HTBI primers amplified the TCR CDR3 region. One entry per CDR3 protein, called by TCRdb with MiXCR from the multiplex PCR reads. The table has over 700,000 distinct CDR3 sequences, 18% seen once. The sequenced material came from blood. The origin of the receptors is a woman aged 50 to 65 with Graves' hyperthyroidism that later progressed to Graves' ophthalmopathy.

This clonotype has ten or more counts. The chain recombines TRBV10-3 with TRBJ1-1; TRBD1 matches 10 bases. The CDR3 extends over 15 amino acids. Germline CDR1 and CDR2: ENHRY and SYGVKD. Trimming cost V 6 bases and J 5 bases; bases outside gene matches: 9. CDR3 sequence reads: CAISQDRGQWTEAFF. DNA of the CDR3: TGTGCCATCAGCCAAGACAGGGGGCAATGGACTGAAGCTTTCTTT.

This clonotype was detected many times. This sequence joins TRBV12-3 or TRBV12-4 and TRBJ1-1, with D tentatively TRBD1 (5 bases). This CDR3 contains 14 residues. V lost 5 bases and J 1 base, leaving 11 bases between the germline ends. The CDR3 loop is CASSLYTGNTEAFF. The CDR3 DNA sequence: TGTGCCAGCAGTCTGTACACAGGGAACACTGAAGCTTTCTTT.